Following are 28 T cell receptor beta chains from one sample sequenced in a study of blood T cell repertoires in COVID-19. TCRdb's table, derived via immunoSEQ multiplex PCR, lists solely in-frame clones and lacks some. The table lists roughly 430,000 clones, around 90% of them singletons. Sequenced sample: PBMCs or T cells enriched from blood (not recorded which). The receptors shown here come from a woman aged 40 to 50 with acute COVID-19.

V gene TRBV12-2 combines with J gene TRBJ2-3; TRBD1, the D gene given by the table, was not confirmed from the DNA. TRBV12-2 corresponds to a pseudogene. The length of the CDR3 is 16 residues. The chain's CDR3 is CASRLVCWTVKDTQYF. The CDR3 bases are TGTGCAAGTCGCTTAGTATGTTGGACAGTGAAAGATACGCAGTATTTT.

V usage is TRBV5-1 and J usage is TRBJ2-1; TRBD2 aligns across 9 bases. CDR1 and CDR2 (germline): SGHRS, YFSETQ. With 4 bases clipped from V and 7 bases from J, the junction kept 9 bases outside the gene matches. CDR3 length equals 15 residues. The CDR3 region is CASSTRGGAGNEQFF. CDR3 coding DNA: TGCGCCAGCAGCACTCGCGGGGGGGCGGGAAATGAGCAGTTCTTC.

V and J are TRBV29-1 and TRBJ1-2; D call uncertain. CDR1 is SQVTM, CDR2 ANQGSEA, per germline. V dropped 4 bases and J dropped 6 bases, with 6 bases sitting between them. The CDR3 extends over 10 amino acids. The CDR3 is CSVGGDGYTF. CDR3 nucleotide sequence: TGCAGCGTTGGAGGAGATGGCTACACCTTC.

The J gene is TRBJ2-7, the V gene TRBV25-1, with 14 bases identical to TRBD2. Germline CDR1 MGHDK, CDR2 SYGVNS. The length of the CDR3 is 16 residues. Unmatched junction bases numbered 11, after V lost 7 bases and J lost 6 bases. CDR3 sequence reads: CASKSPGLAGESEQYF. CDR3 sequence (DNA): TGTGCCAGCAAATCACCGGGACTAGCGGGGGAGAGCGAGCAGTACTTC.

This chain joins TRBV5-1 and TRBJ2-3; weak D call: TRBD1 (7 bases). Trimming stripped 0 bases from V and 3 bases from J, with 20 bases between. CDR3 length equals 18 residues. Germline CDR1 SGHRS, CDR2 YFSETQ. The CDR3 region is CASSLEGRLTGRTDTQYF. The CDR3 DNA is TGCGCCAGCAGCTTGGAGGGGAGGTTGACAGGGAGGACAGATACGCAGTATTTT.

DNA of the CDR3: TGTGCCAGCAGTTCCGGTCGGGATGAGCAGTTCTTC. Translation: CASSSGRDEQFF. The chain couples TRBV27 to TRBJ2-1; D ambiguous. Germline loops: CDR1 MNHEY, CDR2 SMNVEV (reference sequence). V shed 4 bases and J shed 8 bases, with 9 bases lying between them. The CDR3 length is 12 residues.

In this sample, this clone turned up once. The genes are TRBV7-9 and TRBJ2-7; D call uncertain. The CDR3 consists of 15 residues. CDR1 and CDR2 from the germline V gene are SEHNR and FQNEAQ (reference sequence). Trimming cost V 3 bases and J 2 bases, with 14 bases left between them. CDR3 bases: TGTGCCAGCAGCTTGGGCCCCGAGCCAACCTACGAGCAGTACTTC. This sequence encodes CASSLGPEPTYEQYF.

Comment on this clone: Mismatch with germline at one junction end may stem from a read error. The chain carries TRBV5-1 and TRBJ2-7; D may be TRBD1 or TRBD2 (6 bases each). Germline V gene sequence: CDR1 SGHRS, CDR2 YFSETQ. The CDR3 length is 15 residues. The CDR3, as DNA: TGCGCCAGCAGATTGGGAGGCCAGGGGTCCTACGAGCAGTACTTC. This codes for CASRLGGQGSYEQYF.

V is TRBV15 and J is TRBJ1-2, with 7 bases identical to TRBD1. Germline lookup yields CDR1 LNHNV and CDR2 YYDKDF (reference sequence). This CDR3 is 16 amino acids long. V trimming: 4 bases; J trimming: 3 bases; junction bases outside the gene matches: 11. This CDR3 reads CATSKSEGALYYGYTF. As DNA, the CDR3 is TGTGCCACCAGCAAGAGTGAGGGGGCCCTTTACTATGGCTACACCTTC.

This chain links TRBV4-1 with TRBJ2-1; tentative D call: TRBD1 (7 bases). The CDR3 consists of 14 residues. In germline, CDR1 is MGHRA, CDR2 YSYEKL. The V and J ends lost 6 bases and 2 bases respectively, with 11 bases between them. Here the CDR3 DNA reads TGCGCCAGCAGACGGGGGACAGCCTACAATGAGCAGTTCTTC. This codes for CASRRGTAYNEQFF.

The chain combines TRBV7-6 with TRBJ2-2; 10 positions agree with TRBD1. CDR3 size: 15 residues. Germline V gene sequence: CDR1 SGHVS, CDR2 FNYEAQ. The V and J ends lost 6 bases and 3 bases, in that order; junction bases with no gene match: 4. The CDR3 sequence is CASRWTGGDTGELFF. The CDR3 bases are TGTGCCAGCAGATGGACAGGGGGGGACACCGGGGAGCTGTTTTTT.

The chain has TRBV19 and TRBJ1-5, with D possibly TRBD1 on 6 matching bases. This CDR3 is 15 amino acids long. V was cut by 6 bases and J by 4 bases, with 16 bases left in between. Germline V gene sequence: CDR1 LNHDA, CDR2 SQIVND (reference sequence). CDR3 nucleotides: TGTGCCAGTAGACGTTCCGGGACAACGAATCAGCCCCAGCATTTT. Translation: CASRRSGTTNQPQHF.

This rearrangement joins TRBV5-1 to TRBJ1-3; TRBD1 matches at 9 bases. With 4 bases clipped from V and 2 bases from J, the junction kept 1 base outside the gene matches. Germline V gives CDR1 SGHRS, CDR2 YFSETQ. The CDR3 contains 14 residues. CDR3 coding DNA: TGCGCCAGCAGCAGGGACAGGGCTGGAAACACCATATATTTT. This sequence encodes CASSRDRAGNTIYF.

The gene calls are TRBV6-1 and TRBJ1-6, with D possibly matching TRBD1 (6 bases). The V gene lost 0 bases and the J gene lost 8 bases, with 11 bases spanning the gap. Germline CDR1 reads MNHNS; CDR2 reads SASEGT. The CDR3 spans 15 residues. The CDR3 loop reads CASSEAGNRDSPLHF. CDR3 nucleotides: TGTGCCAGCAGTGAAGCGGGGAACAGGGATTCACCCCTCCACTTT.

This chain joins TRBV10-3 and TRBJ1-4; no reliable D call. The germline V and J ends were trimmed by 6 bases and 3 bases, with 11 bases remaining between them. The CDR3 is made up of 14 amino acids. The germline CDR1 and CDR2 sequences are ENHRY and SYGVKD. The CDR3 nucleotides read TGTGCCATCAGAGACTACAGTTCTAATGAAAAACTGTTTTTT. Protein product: CAIRDYSSNEKLFF.

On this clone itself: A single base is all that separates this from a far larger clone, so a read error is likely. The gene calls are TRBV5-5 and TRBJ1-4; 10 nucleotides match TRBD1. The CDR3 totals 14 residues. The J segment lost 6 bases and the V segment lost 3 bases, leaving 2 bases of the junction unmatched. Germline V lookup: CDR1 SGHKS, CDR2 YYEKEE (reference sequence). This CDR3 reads CASSSGTGDEKLFF. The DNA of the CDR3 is TGTGCCAGCAGCTCCGGGACAGGGGATGAAAAACTGTTTTTT.

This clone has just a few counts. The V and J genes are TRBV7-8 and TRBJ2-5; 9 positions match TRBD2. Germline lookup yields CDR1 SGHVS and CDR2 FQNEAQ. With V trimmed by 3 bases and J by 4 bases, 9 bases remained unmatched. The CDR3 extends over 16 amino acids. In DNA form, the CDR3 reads TGTGCCAGCAGCTTGATGGGCGGGGGGGCCTCAGAGACCCAGTACTTC. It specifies CASSLMGGGASETQYF.

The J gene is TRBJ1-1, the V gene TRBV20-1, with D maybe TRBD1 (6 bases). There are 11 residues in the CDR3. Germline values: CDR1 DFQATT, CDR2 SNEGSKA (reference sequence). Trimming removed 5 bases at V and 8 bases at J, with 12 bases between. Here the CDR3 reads CSAPQTGEAFF. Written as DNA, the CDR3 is TGCAGTGCTCCCCAGACAGGCGAAGCTTTCTTT.

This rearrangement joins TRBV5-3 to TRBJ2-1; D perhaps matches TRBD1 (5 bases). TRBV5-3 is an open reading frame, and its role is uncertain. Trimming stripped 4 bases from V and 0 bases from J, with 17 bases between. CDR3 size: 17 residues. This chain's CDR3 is CARSPGPNWSSYNEQFF. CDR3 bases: TGTGCCAGAAGCCCAGGGCCTAACTGGAGCTCCTACAATGAGCAGTTCTTC.

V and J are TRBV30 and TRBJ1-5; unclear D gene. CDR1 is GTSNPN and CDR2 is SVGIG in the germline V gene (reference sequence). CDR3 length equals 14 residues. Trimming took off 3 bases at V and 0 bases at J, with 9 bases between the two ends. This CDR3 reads CAWSRLNSNQPQHF. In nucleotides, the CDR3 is TGTGCCTGGAGCAGGCTGAATAGCAATCAGCCCCAGCATTTT.

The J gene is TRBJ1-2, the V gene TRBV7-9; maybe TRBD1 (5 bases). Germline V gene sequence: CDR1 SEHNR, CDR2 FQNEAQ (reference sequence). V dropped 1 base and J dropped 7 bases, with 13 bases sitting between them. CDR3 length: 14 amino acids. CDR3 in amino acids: CASSLEGSGPGYTF. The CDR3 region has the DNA TGTGCCAGCAGCTTAGAGGGGTCAGGTCCTGGCTACACCTTC.

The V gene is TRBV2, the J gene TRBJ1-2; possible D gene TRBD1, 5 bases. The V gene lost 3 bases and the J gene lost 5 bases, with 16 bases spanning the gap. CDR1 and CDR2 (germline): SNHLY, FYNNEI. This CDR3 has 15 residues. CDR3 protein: CASSDQRGAIYGYTF. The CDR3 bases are TGTGCCAGCAGTGATCAAAGGGGCGCGATATATGGCTACACCTTC.

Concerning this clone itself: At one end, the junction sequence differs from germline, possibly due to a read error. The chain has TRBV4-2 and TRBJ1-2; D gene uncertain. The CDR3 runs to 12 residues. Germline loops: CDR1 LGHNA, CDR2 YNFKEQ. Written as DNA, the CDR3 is TGTGCCAGCAGCCATGACAAGGAACGGCTTATCTTC. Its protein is CASSHDKERLIF.

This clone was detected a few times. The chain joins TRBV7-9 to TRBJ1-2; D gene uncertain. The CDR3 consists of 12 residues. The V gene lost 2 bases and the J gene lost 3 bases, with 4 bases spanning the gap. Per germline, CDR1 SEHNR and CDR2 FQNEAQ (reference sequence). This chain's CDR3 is CASSLQDYGYTF. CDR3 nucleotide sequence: TGTGCCAGCAGCTTACAGGACTATGGCTACACCTTC.

CDR3 DNA sequence: TGTGCCAGCAGGAGCGAGGGGAGGGGTAGTTCACCCCTCCACTTT. Translated, it gives CASRSEGRGSSPLHF. The chain has TRBV14 and TRBJ1-6; the D gene is possibly TRBD1 (5 bases). The germline V gene has CDR1 SGHDN and CDR2 FVKESK. The CDR3 totals 15 residues. V was trimmed by 6 bases and J by 9 bases, leaving 18 bases between them.

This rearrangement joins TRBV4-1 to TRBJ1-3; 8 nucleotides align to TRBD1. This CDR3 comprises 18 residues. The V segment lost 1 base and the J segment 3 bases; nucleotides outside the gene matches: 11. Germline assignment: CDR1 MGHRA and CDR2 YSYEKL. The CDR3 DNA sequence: TGCGCCAGCAGCCAAGCCCTCCAGACAGGGGTCCGTGGAAACACCATATATTTT. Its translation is CASSQALQTGVRGNTIYF.

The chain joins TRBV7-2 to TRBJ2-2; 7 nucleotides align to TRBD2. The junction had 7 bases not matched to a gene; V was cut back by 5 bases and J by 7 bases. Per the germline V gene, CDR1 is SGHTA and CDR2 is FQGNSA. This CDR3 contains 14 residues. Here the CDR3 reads CASSLGLVGGELFF. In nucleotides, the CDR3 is TGTGCCAGCAGCCTCGGACTAGTCGGCGGGGAGCTGTTTTTT.

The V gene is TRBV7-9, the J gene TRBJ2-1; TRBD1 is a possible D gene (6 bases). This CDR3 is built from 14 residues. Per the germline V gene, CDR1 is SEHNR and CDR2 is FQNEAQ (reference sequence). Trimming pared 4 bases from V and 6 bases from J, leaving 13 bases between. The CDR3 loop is CASSWGQLSNEQFF. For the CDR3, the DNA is TGTGCCAGCAGCTGGGGGCAGCTTTCCAATGAGCAGTTCTTC.